This paragraph covers one T cell receptor (beta chain) sequence. Its target is unknown. The data belong to a study of post-analysis software for immune sequencing data. TCR beta cDNA libraries had unique molecular identifiers. Each sample of roughly 0.85 to 11 million input T cells yielded approximately 500,000 cDNA molecules, so each molecule approximated one T cell. TCRdb analysed the PCR reads with MiXCR anew, one entry per CDR3 protein. This sample carries some 370,000 distinct CDR3 sequences, roughly 30% of them seen once, and the ten largest clones take roughly an eighth. Whole-study results and caveats: In patients, 4 to 6 TRBV segments were more frequent than in controls, with TRBV5-6, TRBV5-1 and TRBV20-1 among them. Batch-mates among the samples co-clustered strongly by F measure. The normalized Chao1 diversity of multiple sclerosis patients was significantly lower than that of controls.

Germline V gene lookup returns CDR1 LGHNA and CDR2 YNFKEQ. Trimming cost V 0 bases and J 2 bases, with 9 bases left between them. The CDR3 sequence is 15 residues long. The clonotype originates from a girl between 5 and 17 years old with multiple sclerosis. This chain connects TRBV4-2 to TRBJ2-3; tentative D call: TRBD2 (5 bases). The source material was blood. The CDR3 DNA follows: TGTGCCAGCAGCCAAGATTCCGGGGACACAGATACGCAGTATTTT. This sequence encodes CASSQDSGDTDTQYF.